Listed below are T cell receptor beta chains from one sample, sequenced in a study of control samples from healthy donors and cancer patients. Measured with immunoSEQ multiplex PCR; TCRdb has only the in-frame clones, and not every one. The sample gives around 120,000 clones, less than 95% of which show up once; approximately 4% is in the top ten. Sequencing was done on a sample of blood. The receptor source for this set is a man aged 25 to 45 in good health. Both conserved end residues are part of each CDR3. The D gene is left open where the match is weak. Not every row has a clone size; where given, it reads once, few, many or a size class.

j_call d_call clone_size cdr3_length v_call cdr3_nt cdr3_aa
TRBJ1-4 TRBD1 . 16 TRBV7-2 TGTGCCAGCAGCTTAGTTTCAAGGGGGCGAGGTGAAAAACTGTTTTTT CASSLVSRGRGEKLFF
TRBJ1-1 . . 12 TRBV27 TGTGCCACCCGGAGACTTAACACTGAAGCTTTCTTT CATRRLNTEAFF
TRBJ2-7 TRBD1 . 15 TRBV5-5 TGTGCCAGCAGCCCCGGACAGGGGGGTCGCTACGAGCAGTACTTC CASSPGQGGRYEQYF
TRBJ1-1 . . 15 TRBV29-1 TGCAGCGTTGAGAGAAGAGTGGGTTCGAACACTGAAGCTTTCTTT CSVERRVGSNTEAFF
TRBJ1-1 . . 11 TRBV29-1 TGCAGCGGCCTCAGGGGCACTGAAGCTTTCTTT CSGLRGTEAFF
TRBJ1-1 . . 13 TRBV6-5 TGTGCCAGCAGCAGGGCCCTGGACACTGAAGCTTTCTTT CASSRALDTEAFF
TRBJ1-1 TRBD1 . 14 TRBV27 TGTGCCAGCAGTATCGGAGGACAGGGCGCTGAAGCTTTCTTT CASSIGGQGAEAFF
TRBJ2-5 . . 13 TRBV9 TGTGCCAGCAGCGTATCGGGAACAGAGACCCAGTACTTC CASSVSGTETQYF
TRBJ2-3 TRBD1 . 15 TRBV2 TGTGCCAGCGCCCCCACAGGGGCTCGCACAGATACGCAGTATTTT CASAPTGARTDTQYF
TRBJ1-2 . . 16 TRBV5-6 TGTGCCAGCAGCTTGACACAGGAAAACGCTAACTATGGCTACACCTTC CASSLTQENANYGYTF
TRBJ2-2 . . 11 TRBV19 TGTGCCAGTACCAACACCGGGGAGCTGTTTTTT CASTNTGELFF
TRBJ2-2 TRBD2 . 20 TRBV10-1 TGCGCCAGCAGTGAGTCAAGGGGACTAGCGGGGGGGATGAACACCGGGGAGCTGTTTTTT CASSESRGLAGGMNTGELFF
TRBJ1-1 . . 13 TRBV9 TGTGCCAGCAGCGAGGGGACCCTTGATGAAGCTTTCTTT CASSEGTLDEAFF
TRBJ2-1 . . 13 TRBV4-3 TGCGCCAGCAGCCAAACCCAGGGCCATGAGCAGTTCTTC CASSQTQGHEQFF
TRBJ2-4 TRBD2 . 17 TRBV4-1 TGCGCCAGCAGCCCCCTAGCGGGGGGAGTAGCCAAAAACATTCAGTACTTC CASSPLAGGVAKNIQYF
TRBJ1-1 TRBD1 . 13 TRBV28 TGTGCCAGCAGAACAGGGGGAAGGACTGAAGCTTTCTTT CASRTGGRTEAFF
TRBJ2-7 . . 14 TRBV5-5 TGTGCCAGCAGCTTTGGGGGCCTTTCCTACGAGCAGTACTTC CASSFGGLSYEQYF
TRBJ1-4 . few 14 TRBV5-6 TGTGCCAGCAGCCGAGGACGGGTTGGGGAAAAACTGTTTTTT CASSRGRVGEKLFF
TRBJ1-2 TRBD1 once 14 TRBV4-3 TGCGCCAGCAGCCGCCAGGGACAGGGATACGGCTACACCTTC CASSRQGQGYGYTF
TRBJ1-5 . . 13 TRBV7-2 TGTGCCAGCAGCCCTAGCCCGGGCCAGCCCCAGCATTTT CASSPSPGQPQHF
TRBJ2-5 . . 15 TRBV6-2/TRBV6-3 TGTGCCAGCAGTTCCCGGGGACGGAACCAAGAGACCCAGTACTTC CASSSRGRNQETQYF
TRBJ2-2 . . 15 TRBV28 TGTGCCAGCAGTTCCCCGGGACAGAACACCGGGGAGCTGTTTTTT CASSSPGQNTGELFF
TRBJ2-7 . . 17 TRBV4-1 TGCGCCAGCAGCCAAGATCTTGGGCCCCACCCCTCCTACGAGCAGTACTTC CASSQDLGPHPSYEQYF
TRBJ1-2 . . 16 TRBV4-3 TGCGCCAGCAGCCAAGTGCGCGGGGGCGGTTACTATGGCTACACCTTC CASSQVRGGGYYGYTF
TRBJ1-1 . . 18 TRBV5-1 TGCGCCAGCAGCGTACGGCGGGGGGAGCTATCTATGAACACTGAAGCTTTCTTT CASSVRRGELSMNTEAFF
TRBJ2-7 . . 11 TRBV2 TGTGCCAGCAGGGGGGCGTACGAGCAGTACTTC CASRGAYEQYF
TRBJ2-7 . . 16 TRBV24-1 TGTGCCACCAGTGATTCCCTGGAAGCAGGGTTAAGTGAGCAGTACTTC CATSDSLEAGLSEQYF
TRBJ1-2 . . 13 TRBV4-3 TGCGCCAGCAGCGACCAGGGGCAGAGGGGCTACACCTTC CASSDQGQRGYTF
TRBJ1-1 TRBD1 . 15 TRBV27 TGTGCCAGCAGGAGCGACAGGGCTAAGAACACTGAAGCTTTCTTT CASRSDRAKNTEAFF
TRBJ1-5 . . 15 TRBV5-6 TGTGCCAGCAGCTTGAGGAGAACTAGCAATCAGCCCCAGCATTTT CASSLRRTSNQPQHF
TRBJ2-5 . . 12 TRBV5-1 TGCGCCAGCAGGTGGGATCTAGAGACCCAGTACTTC CASRWDLETQYF
TRBJ1-5 . . 14 TRBV27 TGTGCCAGCAGCGAAAGGGGGTACAATCAGCCCCAGCATTTT CASSERGYNQPQHF
TRBJ1-1 TRBD1 . 14 TRBV7-3 TGTGCCAGCAGCCTAGGGACAGTCAACACTGAAGCTTTCTTT CASSLGTVNTEAFF
TRBJ2-5 TRBD1 . 15 TRBV6-1 TGTGCCAGCAGTGAAGCGACAGGGGGAGGAGAGACCCAGTACTTC CASSEATGGGETQYF
TRBJ1-1 . . 15 TRBV6-5 TGTGCCAGCAGTTACTCGAGGGGCTTGAACACTGAAGCTTTCTTT CASSYSRGLNTEAFF